This entry lists 22 T cell receptor beta chains sequenced from one sample in a study of T cells after yellow fever vaccination. TCRdb called the 5' RACE reads again in MiXCR, with one record for every CDR3 protein. Among fewer than 650,000 distinct CDR3 sequences listed, roughly 22% were seen once. The specimen comprised PBMCs, sampled roughly 20 days after the first yellow fever vaccination. These receptors were obtained from a young man who received the YFV17D yellow fever vaccine.

The genes are TRBV20-1 and TRBJ2-7, with 11 bases lining up with TRBD2. The germline V gene has CDR1 DFQATT and CDR2 SNEGSKA (reference sequence). This CDR3 region has 15 residues. The junction had 9 bases not matched to a gene; V was cut back by 3 bases and J by 5 bases. CDR3 sequence: CSARPLSGGDHEQYV. The CDR3 DNA reads as TGCAGTGCTAGGCCACTTAGCGGGGGGGACCACGAGCAGTACGTC.

The chain employs TRBV18 and TRBJ2-1; D is possibly TRBD1 (5 bases). This CDR3 comprises 14 residues. Deletions cut 0 bases from V and 3 bases from J, with 6 bases between. Germline V CDR1 and CDR2: KGHSH, LQKENI. CDR3 DNA: TGTGCCAGCTCACCACCGACAGTCTACAATGAGCAGTTCTTC. Amino acids: CASSPPTVYNEQFF.

This clonotype was seen more than once but under ten times. The V call is TRBV9, the J call TRBJ2-5; 9 bases fit TRBD1. V lost 4 bases and J lost 5; bases outside the gene matches: 6. Germline CDR1 reads SGDLS; CDR2 reads YYNGEE. The CDR3 covers 14 residues. The CDR3 DNA reads TGTGCCAGCAGCCTAGGACAGGGGTCGGAGACCCAGTACTTC. It translates to CASSLGQGSETQYF. The full variable domain, rest sourced from reference TRBV9 and TRBJ2-5, is DSGVTQTPKHLITATGQRVTLRCSPRSGDLSVYWYQQSLDQGLQFLIQYYNGEERAKGNILERFSAQQFPDLHSELNLSSLELGDSALYFCASSLGQGSETQYFGPGTRLLVL.

The chain uses TRBV5-1 and TRBJ2-3; 7 bases align to TRBD2. The trim removed 3 bases at V and 0 bases at J, leaving 10 bases unmatched. The CDR3 runs 17 residues. The germline gives CDR1 SGHRS, CDR2 YFSETQ. CDR3 in DNA: TGCGCCAGCAGCTCATTGTGGCGGGGGTTCAGCACAGATACGCAGTATTTT. Its translation is CASSSLWRGFSTDTQYF.

This sequence joins TRBV2 and TRBJ2-3, with 9 bases identical to TRBD2. Losses at the gene ends were 10 bases for V and 5 bases for J; bases not matched to a gene: 16. Germline lookup yields CDR1 SNHLY and CDR2 FYNNEI. This CDR3 spans 16 amino acids. This CDR3 reads CATHLGGGAKLDTQYF. The CDR3 coding sequence is TGTGCCACCCATCTCGGCGGGGGGGCCAAGCTAGATACGCAGTATTTT. The whole variable domain, remainder taken from reference TRBV2 and TRBJ2-3, is EPEVTQTPSHQVTQMGQEVILRCVPISNHLYFYWYRQILGQKVEFLVSFYNNEISEKSEIFDDQFSVERPDGSNFTLKIRSTKLEDSAMYFCATHLGGGAKLDTQYFGPGTRLTVL.

This clonotype has a handful of counts. V is TRBV7-9 and J is TRBJ1-2; D gene ambiguous. The V end lost 3 bases, the J end lost 7 bases, and 6 bases lay between the germline ends. The germline CDR1 and CDR2 sequences are SEHNR and FQNEAQ (reference sequence). This CDR3 region has 11 residues. In DNA, the CDR3 is TGTGCCAGCAGCTTGCAGAGTGGCTACACCTTC. This codes for CASSLQSGYTF.

This rearrangement joins TRBV7-2 to TRBJ2-2; 7 bases map to TRBD1. The length of the CDR3 is 15 residues. Germline V gene sequence: CDR1 SGHTA, CDR2 FQGNSA. Trimming took 5 bases from V and 6 from J; bases not matched to a gene: 9. The CDR3 region has the DNA TGTGCCAGCAGCCCGACAGGGCGGACGGCCGGGGAGCTGTTTTTT. Translation: CASSPTGRTAGELFF.

V and J are TRBV4-2 and TRBJ2-7; 13 nucleotides match TRBD2. CDR1 LGHNA and CDR2 YNFKEQ come from the germline V gene. V gave up 5 bases and J gave up 7 bases; unmatched junction bases: 8. The CDR3 covers 15 residues. Written as DNA, the CDR3 is TGTGCCAGCAGCAAAGGGACTAGCGGGGAGGGAGAGCAGTACGTC. This sequence encodes CASSKGTSGEGEQYV.

This chain joins TRBV4-2 and TRBJ1-5; D gene ambiguous. This CDR3 has 13 residues. Trimming removed 3 bases at V and 5 bases at J, with 8 bases between. Germline V CDR1 and CDR2: LGHNA, YNFKEQ. The CDR3 reads CASSQSFDQPQHF. CDR3 DNA sequence: TGTGCCAGCAGCCAGTCATTCGATCAGCCCCAGCATTTT.

The chain employs TRBV2 and TRBJ2-7; D may be TRBD2 (5 bases). CDR3 length: 12 amino acids. CDR1 SNHLY and CDR2 FYNNEI come from the germline V gene. The ends were cut back, 9 bases at V and 3 bases at J, with 12 bases in the middle. The DNA of the CDR3 is TGTGCCAGGGGAAACGGGATCTACGAGCAGTACTTC. It is translated as CARGNGIYEQYF.

This chain uses TRBV10-1 with TRBJ2-2; 8 bases line up with TRBD2. Germline trimming cut 5 bases from V and 1 base from J; bases unmatched to any gene: 9. Germline CDR1 is WNHNN and CDR2 is SYGVQD (reference sequence). The CDR3 is made up of 17 amino acids. This chain's CDR3 is CASSPNPGTRNTGELFF. The DNA for the CDR3 is TGCGCCAGCAGTCCTAACCCCGGGACTAGGAACACCGGGGAGCTGTTTTTT.

The V and J genes are TRBV3-1 and TRBJ2-2, with D unresolved. The V end was cut by 6 bases, the J end by 5 bases, with 10 bases between. This CDR3 spans 13 amino acids. The germline V gene has CDR1 LGHDT and CDR2 YNNKEL (reference sequence). The CDR3 here is CASRTEITGELFF. The CDR3 coding sequence is TGTGCCAGCAGAACAGAGATTACCGGGGAGCTGTTTTTT.

Comments on this clonotype: One end of the junction is discordant with germline, which a read error may explain. The chain recombines TRBV12-3 or TRBV12-4 with TRBJ1-5, with D possibly being TRBD1 (5 bases). The CDR3 extends over 12 amino acids. CDR3 in amino acids: CTSSFGGQPQHF. In nucleotides, the CDR3 is TGTACCAGCAGTTTCGGGGGGCAGCCCCAGCATTTT.

This clonotype has a count of ten or more. This sequence joins TRBV12-3 or TRBV12-4 and TRBJ1-1; D possibly corresponds to TRBD1 (6 bases). The CDR3 is 15 residues long. Trimming took off 4 bases at V and 0 bases at J, with 12 bases between the two ends. The CDR3 coding sequence is TGTGCCAGCAGTTATACAGGGCTCATGAACACTGAAGCTTTCTTT. As protein: CASSYTGLMNTEAFF.

This clonotype appeared a few times. The V gene is TRBV4-3, the J gene TRBJ2-7, with unresolved D. The germline V gene has CDR1 LGHNA and CDR2 YSLEER. V gave up 0 bases and J gave up 1 base, with 10 bases separating them. This CDR3 comprises 15 residues. In DNA, the CDR3 is TGCGCCAGCAGCCAAGATCTCACGGGTTCCTACGAGCAGTACTTC. This encodes CASSQDLTGSYEQYF.

The chain joins TRBV4-2 to TRBJ2-3; 9 bases align to TRBD2. Germline V lookup: CDR1 LGHNA, CDR2 YNFKEQ. The CDR3 totals 18 residues. Trimming took 0 bases from V and 1 from J; bases not matched to a gene: 8. In DNA form, the CDR3 reads TGTGCCAGCAGCCAAGATGGGATAGCGGGGGCCCGCACAGATACGCAGTATTTT. This encodes CASSQDGIAGARTDTQYF.

The chain combines TRBV7-9 with TRBJ2-2; 12 bases are shared with TRBD1. The junction had 10 bases not matched to a gene; V was cut back by 10 bases and J by 7 bases. CDR3 length equals 15 residues. Germline V gene lookup returns CDR1 SEHNR and CDR2 FQNEAQ (reference sequence). CDR3 sequence: CATMSGTGGLGELFF. CDR3 in DNA: TGTGCCACTATGTCCGGGACAGGGGGCCTCGGGGAGCTGTTTTTT.

V is TRBV5-1 and J is TRBJ2-5; 8 nucleotides match TRBD1. With 0 bases clipped from V and 5 bases from J, the junction kept 9 bases outside the gene matches. CDR1 is SGHRS, CDR2 YFSETQ, per germline. The CDR3 consists of 16 residues. The CDR3 is CASSLDLRGQQETQYF. CDR3 nucleotide sequence: TGCGCCAGCAGCTTGGACCTCAGGGGGCAGCAGGAGACCCAGTACTTC.

Only a few counts were recorded for this clonotype. The genes are TRBV6-1 and TRBJ2-5, with D maybe TRBD1 (6 bases). V lost 6 bases to trimming and J lost 6 bases, with 20 bases between them. Germline V CDR1 and CDR2: MNHNS, SASEGT. The CDR3 runs 15 residues. This CDR3 is CASSPIGGHPKTQYF. DNA of the CDR3: TGTGCCAGCAGCCCTATTGGGGGCCACCCGAAGACCCAGTACTTC.

The sample holds a few counts of this clonotype. The chain joins TRBV7-8 to TRBJ1-1, with D uncertain. Germline values: CDR1 SGHVS, CDR2 FQNEAQ. The V gene lost 5 bases and the J gene lost 0 bases, with 13 bases spanning the gap. This CDR3 is 15 amino acids long. CDR3 amino acids: CASSPLPDLNTEAFF. The CDR3 bases are TGTGCCAGCAGCCCCCTCCCAGATCTGAACACTGAAGCTTTCTTT.

This clonotype was observed at least ten times. The rearrangement uses TRBV7-3 and TRBJ2-3, with D possibly TRBD2 on 5 matching bases. V shed 5 bases and J shed 2 bases, with 11 bases lying between them. CDR1 SGHTA and CDR2 FQGTGA come from the germline V gene. The CDR3 has 14 residues. The CDR3 is CASSASGYTDTQYF. DNA of the CDR3: TGTGCCAGCAGCGCCAGCGGTTACACAGATACGCAGTATTTT. Full variable domain (remainder filled in from reference TRBV7-3 and TRBJ2-3): GAGVSQTPSNKVTEKGKYVELRCDPISGHTALYWYRQSLGQGPEFLIYFQGTGAADDSGLPNDRFFAVRPEGSVSTLKIQRTERGDSAVYLCASSASGYTDTQYFGPGTRLTVL.

This rearrangement joins TRBV3-1 to TRBJ2-5, with D perhaps assigned TRBD1 or TRBD2 (7 bases each). The V and J ends lost 1 base and 2 bases respectively, with 11 bases between them. The germline CDR1 and CDR2 sequences are LGHDT and YNNKEL (reference sequence). CDR3 length: 15 residues. The CDR3 is CASSQGGGQQETQYF. Written as DNA, the CDR3 is TGTGCCAGCAGCCAAGGCGGGGGACAGCAAGAGACCCAGTACTTC.